The 19 T cell receptor beta chains below were found in one sample sequenced in a study of CD8 T cells in Susac syndrome. RNA was extracted with the RNeasy kit, and a quantity of roughly 0.5 to 1 ug was reverse transcribed using random hexamers. MiXCR, run by TCRdb on the immunoSEQ multiplex PCR reads, gives a single entry per CDR3 protein. This table has 75,000 to 80,000 distinct CDR3 sequences, around 94% appearing once. Material for sequencing was CD8+ T cells from PBMCs. The receptor set was obtained from a human donor with Susac syndrome.

This sequence joins TRBV29-1 and TRBJ2-1; 8 bases fit TRBD1. CDR1 is SQVTM and CDR2 is ANQGSEA in the germline V gene. This CDR3 region has 15 residues. Germline trimming cut 1 base from V and 0 bases from J; bases unmatched to any gene: 2. The CDR3 sequence: CSVEGTGNSYNEQFF. The CDR3 DNA is TGCAGCGTTGAAGGGACAGGGAACTCCTACAATGAGCAGTTCTTC.

In its sample, this clonotype was seen once. The junction shows a germline mismatch at one end, possibly a read error. As DNA, the CDR3 is TGCAGCGTTCCCCGGGGGGATGAACAGTTCTTC. It encodes CSVPRGDEQFF. The rearrangement joins TRBV29-1 to TRBJ2-1, with TRBD2 matching 7 bases. The germline V gene has CDR1 SQVTM and CDR2 ANQGSEA. The CDR3 sequence is 11 residues long.

The chain uses TRBV24-1 and TRBJ1-1; possible D gene TRBD1, 6 bases. The CDR3 has 17 residues. V lost 0 bases and J lost 5, with 18 bases in between. Germline assignment: CDR1 KGHDR and CDR2 SFDVKD. CDR3 sequence: CATSDLRGGRVGTEAFF. The CDR3, as DNA: TGTGCCACCAGTGATTTGCGCGGGGGGCGCGTGGGGACTGAAGCTTTCTTT.

The CDR3 DNA reads as TGTGCCAGCAGCTTAAAGGGAGATGAGCAGTTCTTC. Residues: CASSLKGDEQFF. The genes are TRBV7-3 and TRBJ2-1; tentative D call: TRBD2 (5 bases). V was cut by 1 base and J by 8 bases, with 6 bases left in between. Per germline, CDR1 SGHTA and CDR2 FQGTGA. The CDR3 runs to 12 residues.

The gene calls are TRBV4-1 and TRBJ2-1, with 9 bases fitting TRBD1. Germline V gene data show CDR1 as MGHRA and CDR2 as YSYEKL. The CDR3 is 14 amino acids. J was trimmed by 6 bases and V by 5 bases; bases with no gene match: 5. The DNA of the CDR3 is TGCGCCAGCAGCATACAGGGGGCGGGCAATGAGCAGTTCTTC. As protein: CASSIQGAGNEQFF.

Details on this clonotype: At one of its ends the junction is not consistent with the germline gene, which may arise from a read error. V and J are TRBV30 and TRBJ1-2; a weak D match, TRBD1 (5 bases). The CDR3 loop spans 13 amino acids. Per germline, CDR1 GTSNPN and CDR2 SVGIG (reference sequence). This CDR3 is CAGRDVGNYGYTF. The CDR3 DNA is TGTGCCGGGAGGGACGTTGGGAACTATGGCTACACCTTC. Complete variable domain (other parts from reference TRBV30 and TRBJ1-2): SQTIHQWPATLVQPVGSPLSLECTVEGTSNPNLYWYRQAAGRGLQLLFYSVGIGQISSEVPQNLSASRPQDRQFILSSKKLLLSDSGFYLCAGRDVGNYGYTFGSGTRLTVV.

The chain couples TRBV6-6 to TRBJ2-5; 10 nucleotides align to TRBD2. CDR3 size: 13 residues. The germline V gene encodes CDR1 MNHNY and CDR2 SVGAGI (reference sequence). V trimming: 6 bases; J trimming: 3 bases; junction bases outside the gene matches: 1. The CDR3 bases are TGTGCCAGCAGAAGCGGGGGGGAAGAGACCCAGTACTTC. It specifies CASRSGGEETQYF.

The chain links TRBV4-3 to TRBJ1-2; TRBD1 matches 7 bases. In germline, CDR1 is LGHNA, CDR2 YSLEER. The junction had 13 bases not matched to a gene; V was cut back by 2 bases and J by 4 bases. This CDR3 spans 17 amino acids. The CDR3 loop reads CASSQTRTGRPSYGYTF. CDR3 nucleotide sequence: TGCGCCAGCAGCCAAACCAGGACAGGTCGCCCTTCCTATGGCTACACCTTC.

V is TRBV7-9 and J is TRBJ2-3, with TRBD2 matching 8 bases. This CDR3 spans 14 amino acids. The ends lost 5 bases at V and 4 bases at J; junction bases unmatched: 5. Germline CDR1 is SEHNR and CDR2 is FQNEAQ (reference sequence). The CDR3, as DNA: TGTGCCAGCAGCCCTGGACTAGCAGCAGATACGCAGTATTTT. Translating it yields CASSPGLAADTQYF.

The V call is TRBV29-1, the J call TRBJ2-1; 8 positions agree with TRBD2. The CDR3 runs to 13 residues. Germline V CDR1 and CDR2: SQVTM, ANQGSEA. With V trimmed by 7 bases and J by 6 bases, 8 bases remained unmatched. In nucleotides, the CDR3 is TGCAGCGAACCCGGGACTAGGGGCAATGAGCAGTTCTTC. This encodes CSEPGTRGNEQFF.

The chain employs TRBV7-9 and TRBJ2-5; 7 bases line up with TRBD1. CDR3 length: 15 residues. V was clipped by 1 base and J by 2 bases; unmatched bases: 4. CDR1 is SEHNR and CDR2 is FQNEAQ in the germline V gene (reference sequence). The CDR3 protein is CASSLEQGIQETQYF. In DNA, the CDR3 is TGTGCCAGCAGCTTAGAACAGGGGATACAAGAGACCCAGTACTTC.

This rearrangement joins TRBV6-5 to TRBJ1-1, with D possibly TRBD1 on 6 matching bases. Germline CDR1 is MNHEY and CDR2 is SVGAGI. Trimming left V 0 bases short and J 7 bases short, with 12 bases between. This CDR3 region has 14 residues. Here the CDR3 reads CASSYSIGTYEAFF. CDR3 in DNA: TGTGCCAGCAGTTACTCGATCGGGACATATGAAGCTTTCTTT.

This chain connects TRBV27 to TRBJ1-6; TRBD1 matches 9 bases. CDR3 size: 17 residues. Trimming cost V 5 bases and J 9 bases; bases outside gene matches: 14. Germline V gene sequence: CDR1 MNHEY, CDR2 SMNVEV (reference sequence). The CDR3 sequence: CASSPSRTGVITSPLHF. CDR3 DNA sequence: TGTGCCAGCAGTCCGTCGCGGACAGGGGTTATCACTTCACCCCTCCACTTT.

This clonotype has more than one count but fewer than ten. At one boundary the junction diverges from the germline segment, which might be a read error. The gene calls are TRBV5-1 and TRBJ2-5, with TRBD2 identical over 11 bases. The CDR3 is 16 residues long. Germline loops: CDR1 SGHRS, CDR2 YFSETQ. CDR3 sequence reads: CASSLAVAGGQETQYF. CDR3 sequence (DNA): TGTGCCAGCAGCTTAGCAGTAGCGGGGGGGCAAGAGACCCAGTACTTC.

J is TRBJ2-7 and V is TRBV20-1; 9 bases agree with TRBD1. V gave up 0 bases and J gave up 7 bases; unmatched junction bases: 7. Germline values: CDR1 DFQATT, CDR2 SNEGSKA (reference sequence). CDR3 length: 14 amino acids. CDR3 sequence: CSARDSYRGHEQYF. For the CDR3, the DNA is TGCAGTGCTAGAGATTCGTACAGGGGGCATGAGCAGTACTTC.

The chain carries TRBV9 and TRBJ2-5; D perhaps matches TRBD2 (6 bases). Trimming took off 4 bases at V and 5 bases at J, with 15 bases between the two ends. The germline CDR1 and CDR2 sequences are SGDLS and YYNGEE. The CDR3 sequence is 14 residues long. The CDR3 spells CASSPGGLRETQYF. The CDR3 DNA is TGTGCCAGCAGCCCAGGAGGGTTAAGGGAGACCCAGTACTTC.

The V and J genes are TRBV4-1 and TRBJ1-2; D possibly corresponds to TRBD1 (5 bases). Germline V lookup: CDR1 MGHRA, CDR2 YSYEKL. V was shortened by 5 bases and J by 6 bases, with 10 bases between the two germline ends. This CDR3 has 12 residues. The CDR3 nucleotides are TGCGCCAGCAGCGAACGGGGGGATGGCTACACCTTC. Amino acids: CASSERGDGYTF.

The V and J genes are TRBV7-2 and TRBJ2-5, with D tentatively TRBD2 (5 bases). Germline CDR1 is SGHTA and CDR2 is FQGNSA. V lost 5 bases to trimming and J lost 5 bases, with 15 bases between them. This CDR3 is built from 14 residues. CDR3 in amino acids: CASSQARGFETQYF. For the CDR3, the DNA is TGTGCCAGCAGCCAGGCCCGAGGGTTCGAGACCCAGTACTTC.

The CDR3 DNA follows: TGTGCCAGCAGTGGCCGGGACTGGGCCTCCTACGAGCAGTACTTC. Residues: CASSGRDWASYEQYF. The chain links TRBV6-1 to TRBJ2-7, with D possibly matching TRBD2 (6 bases). CDR1 MNHNS and CDR2 SASEGT come from the germline V gene. Trimming took off 4 bases at V and 0 bases at J, with 13 bases between the two ends. The CDR3 consists of 15 residues.